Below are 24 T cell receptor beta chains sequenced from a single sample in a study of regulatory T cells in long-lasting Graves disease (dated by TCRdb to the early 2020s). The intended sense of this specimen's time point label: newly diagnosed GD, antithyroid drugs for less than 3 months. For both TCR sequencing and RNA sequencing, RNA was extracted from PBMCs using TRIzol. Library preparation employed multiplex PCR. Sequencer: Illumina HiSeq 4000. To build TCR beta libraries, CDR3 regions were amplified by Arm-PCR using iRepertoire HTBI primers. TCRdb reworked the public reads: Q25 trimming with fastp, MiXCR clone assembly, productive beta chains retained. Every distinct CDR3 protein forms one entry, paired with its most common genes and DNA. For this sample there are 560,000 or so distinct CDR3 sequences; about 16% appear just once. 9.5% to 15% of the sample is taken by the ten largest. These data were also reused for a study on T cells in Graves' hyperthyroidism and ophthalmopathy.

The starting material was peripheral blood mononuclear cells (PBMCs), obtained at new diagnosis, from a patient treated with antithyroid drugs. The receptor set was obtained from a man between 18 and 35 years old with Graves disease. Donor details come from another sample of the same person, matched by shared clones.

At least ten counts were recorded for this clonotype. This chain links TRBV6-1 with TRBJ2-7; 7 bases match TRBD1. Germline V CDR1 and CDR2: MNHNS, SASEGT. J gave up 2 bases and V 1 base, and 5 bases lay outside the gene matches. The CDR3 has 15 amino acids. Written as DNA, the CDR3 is TGTGCCAGCAGTGAAGTCCCCGACAGGGCCTACGAGCAGTACTTC. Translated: CASSEVPDRAYEQYF.

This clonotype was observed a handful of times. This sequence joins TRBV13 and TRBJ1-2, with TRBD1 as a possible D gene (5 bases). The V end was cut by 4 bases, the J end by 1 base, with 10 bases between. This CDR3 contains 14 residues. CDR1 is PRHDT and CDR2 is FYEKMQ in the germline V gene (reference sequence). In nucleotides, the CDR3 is TGTGCCAGCAGCTCCGGGGCCAGTAACTATGGCTACACCTTC. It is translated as CASSSGASNYGYTF.

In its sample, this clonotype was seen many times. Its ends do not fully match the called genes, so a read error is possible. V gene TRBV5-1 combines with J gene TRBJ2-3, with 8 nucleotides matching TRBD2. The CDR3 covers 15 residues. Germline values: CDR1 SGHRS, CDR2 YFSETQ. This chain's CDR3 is CASSLIAGSTDTQYF. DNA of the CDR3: TGTGCCAGCAGCCTCATAGCGGGAAGCACAGATACGCAGTATTTT.

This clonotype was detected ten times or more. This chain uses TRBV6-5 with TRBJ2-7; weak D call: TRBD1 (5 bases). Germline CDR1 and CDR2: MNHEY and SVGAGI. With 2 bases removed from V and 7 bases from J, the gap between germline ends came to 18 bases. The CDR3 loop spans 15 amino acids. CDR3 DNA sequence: TGTGCCAGCAGTTACCAGGGTTTGGTGGTGGGGGAGCAGTACTTC. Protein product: CASSYQGLVVGEQYF.

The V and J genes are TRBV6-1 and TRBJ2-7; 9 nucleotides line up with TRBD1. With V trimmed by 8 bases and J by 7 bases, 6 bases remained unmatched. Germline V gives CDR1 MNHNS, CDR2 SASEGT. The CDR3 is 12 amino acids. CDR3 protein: CASGQGSGEQYF. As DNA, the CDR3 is TGTGCCAGCGGACAGGGGTCGGGGGAGCAGTACTTC.

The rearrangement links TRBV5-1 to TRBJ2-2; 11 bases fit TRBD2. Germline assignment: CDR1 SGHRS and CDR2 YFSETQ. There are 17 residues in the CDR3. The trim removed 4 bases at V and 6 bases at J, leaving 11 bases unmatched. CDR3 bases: TGCGCCAGCAGCGGTACTAGCGGGAGAAGTTTTTCCGGGGAGCTGTTTTTT. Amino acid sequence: CASSGTSGRSFSGELFF.

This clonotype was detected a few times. The chain's CDR3 is CATSQDTGGYTF. In DNA, the CDR3 is TGTGCCACCAGCCAGGACACGGGAGGCTACACCTTC. The V and J genes are TRBV15 and TRBJ1-2, with D possibly matching TRBD1 (5 bases). This CDR3 has 12 residues. The V and J ends lost 5 bases and 8 bases respectively, with 12 bases between them. Germline CDR1 LNHNV, CDR2 YYDKDF (reference sequence).

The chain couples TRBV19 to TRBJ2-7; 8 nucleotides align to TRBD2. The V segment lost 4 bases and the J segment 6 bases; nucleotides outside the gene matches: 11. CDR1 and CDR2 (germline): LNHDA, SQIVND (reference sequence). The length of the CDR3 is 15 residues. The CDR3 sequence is CASSTRGGFVPEQYF. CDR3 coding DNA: TGTGCCAGTAGTACCCGGGGGGGGTTCGTTCCCGAGCAGTACTTC.

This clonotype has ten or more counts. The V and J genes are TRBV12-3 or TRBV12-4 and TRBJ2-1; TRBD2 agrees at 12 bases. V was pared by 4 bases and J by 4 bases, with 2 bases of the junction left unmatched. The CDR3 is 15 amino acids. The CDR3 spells CASSWTSGVYNEQFF. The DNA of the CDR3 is TGTGCCAGCAGTTGGACTAGCGGGGTGTACAATGAGCAGTTCTTC.

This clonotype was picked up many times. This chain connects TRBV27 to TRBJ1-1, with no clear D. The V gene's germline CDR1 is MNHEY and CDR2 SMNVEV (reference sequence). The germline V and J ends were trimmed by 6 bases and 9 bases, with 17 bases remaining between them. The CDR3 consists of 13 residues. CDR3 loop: CASSSPATHKAFF. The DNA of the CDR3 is TGTGCCAGCAGCTCGCCGGCGACCCACAAAGCTTTCTTT.

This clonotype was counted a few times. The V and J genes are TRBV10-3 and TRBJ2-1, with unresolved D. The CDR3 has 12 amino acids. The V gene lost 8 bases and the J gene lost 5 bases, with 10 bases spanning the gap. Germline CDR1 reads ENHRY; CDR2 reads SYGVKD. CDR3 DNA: TGTGCCATCGGCTCGCGGAACAATGAGCAGTTCTTC. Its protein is CAIGSRNNEQFF.

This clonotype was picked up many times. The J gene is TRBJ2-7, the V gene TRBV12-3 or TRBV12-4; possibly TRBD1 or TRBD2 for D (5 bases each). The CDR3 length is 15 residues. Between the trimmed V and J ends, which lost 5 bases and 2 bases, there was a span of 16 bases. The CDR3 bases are TGTGCCAGCAGTATCCACTGGGGGATTGCCTACGAGCAGTACTTC. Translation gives CASSIHWGIAYEQYF.

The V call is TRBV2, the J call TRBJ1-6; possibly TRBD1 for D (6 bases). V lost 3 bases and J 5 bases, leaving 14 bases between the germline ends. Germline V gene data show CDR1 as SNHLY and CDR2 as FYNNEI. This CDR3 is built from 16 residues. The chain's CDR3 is CASSDSQGLNNSPLHF. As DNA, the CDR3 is TGTGCCAGCAGTGATTCACAGGGCCTCAATAATTCACCCCTCCACTTT.

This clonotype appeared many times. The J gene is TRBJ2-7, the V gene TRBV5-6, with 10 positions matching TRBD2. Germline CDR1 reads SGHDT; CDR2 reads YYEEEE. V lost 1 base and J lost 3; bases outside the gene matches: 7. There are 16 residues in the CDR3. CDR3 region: CASSLSPSGSGYEQYF. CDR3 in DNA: TGTGCCAGCAGCTTGAGTCCTAGCGGGAGCGGCTACGAGCAGTACTTC.

CDR3 bases: TGTGCCAGCAGTCCAGGACATCCCGGTCAGCCCCAGCATTTT. Translation: CASSPGHPGQPQHF. V is TRBV12-3 or TRBV12-4 and J is TRBJ1-5; D might be TRBD1 (5 bases). Trimming pared 5 bases from V and 6 bases from J, leaving 14 bases between. This CDR3 spans 14 amino acids.

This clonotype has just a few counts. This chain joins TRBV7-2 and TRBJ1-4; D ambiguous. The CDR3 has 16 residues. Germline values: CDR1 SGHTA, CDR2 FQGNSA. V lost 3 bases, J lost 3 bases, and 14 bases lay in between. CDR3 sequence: CASSFNTGWANEKLFF. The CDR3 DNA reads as TGTGCCAGCAGCTTCAACACCGGGTGGGCTAATGAAAAACTGTTTTTT.

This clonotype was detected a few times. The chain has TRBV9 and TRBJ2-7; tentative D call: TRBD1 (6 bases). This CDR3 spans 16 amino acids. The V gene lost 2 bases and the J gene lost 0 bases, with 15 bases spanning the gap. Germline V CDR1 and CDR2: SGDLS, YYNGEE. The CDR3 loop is CASSVDPGTHSYEQYF. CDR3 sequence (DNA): TGTGCCAGCAGCGTGGACCCCGGGACACACTCCTACGAGCAGTACTTC.

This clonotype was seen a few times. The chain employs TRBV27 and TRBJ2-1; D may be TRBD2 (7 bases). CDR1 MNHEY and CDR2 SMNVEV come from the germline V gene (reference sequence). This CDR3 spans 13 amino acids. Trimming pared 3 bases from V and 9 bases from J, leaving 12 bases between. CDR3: CASSFLRGAEQFF. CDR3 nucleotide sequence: TGTGCCAGCAGTTTCCTCCGGGGGGCTGAGCAGTTCTTC.

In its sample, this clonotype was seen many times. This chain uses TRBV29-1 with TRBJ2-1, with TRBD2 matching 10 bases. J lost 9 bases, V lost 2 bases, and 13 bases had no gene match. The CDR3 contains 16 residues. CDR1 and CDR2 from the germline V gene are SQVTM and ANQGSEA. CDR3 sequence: CSVEFSSGSYAGEQFF. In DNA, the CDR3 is TGCAGCGTTGAATTTTCTAGCGGGAGTTATGCGGGTGAGCAGTTCTTC.

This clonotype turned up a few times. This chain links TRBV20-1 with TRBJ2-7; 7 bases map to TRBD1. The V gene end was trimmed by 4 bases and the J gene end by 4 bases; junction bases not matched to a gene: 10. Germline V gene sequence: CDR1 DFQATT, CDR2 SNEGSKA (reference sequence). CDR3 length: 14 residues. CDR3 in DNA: TGCAGTGCTACCAAAGAGGGGGCGAGATACGAGCAGTACTTC. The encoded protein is CSATKEGARYEQYF.

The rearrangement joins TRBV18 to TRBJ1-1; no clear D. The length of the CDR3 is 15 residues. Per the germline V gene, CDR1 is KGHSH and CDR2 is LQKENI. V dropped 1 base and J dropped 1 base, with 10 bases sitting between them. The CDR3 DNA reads TGTGCCAGCTCACCACAAATAGGGCCGAACACTGAAGCTTTCTTT. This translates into CASSPQIGPNTEAFF.

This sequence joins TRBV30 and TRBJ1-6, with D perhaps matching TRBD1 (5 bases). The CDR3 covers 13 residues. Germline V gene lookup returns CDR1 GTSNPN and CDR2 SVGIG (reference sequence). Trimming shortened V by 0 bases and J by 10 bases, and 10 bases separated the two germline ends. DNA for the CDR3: TGTGCCTGGAGTGTGACAGCGGAATCACCCCTCCACTTT. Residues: CAWSVTAESPLHF.

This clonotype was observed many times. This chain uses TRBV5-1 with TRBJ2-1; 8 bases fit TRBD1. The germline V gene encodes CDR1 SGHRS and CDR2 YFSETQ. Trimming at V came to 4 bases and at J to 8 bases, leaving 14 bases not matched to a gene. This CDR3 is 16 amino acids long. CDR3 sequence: CASSLSQGQGAYEQFF. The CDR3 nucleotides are TGCGCCAGCAGCCTATCCCAAGGGCAGGGGGCTTATGAGCAGTTCTTC.

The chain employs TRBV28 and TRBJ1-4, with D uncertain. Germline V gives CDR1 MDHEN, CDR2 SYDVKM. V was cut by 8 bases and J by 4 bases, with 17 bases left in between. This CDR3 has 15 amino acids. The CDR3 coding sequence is TGTGCCAGCTACGGAGTTAGCAAGAATAATGAAAAACTGTTTTTT. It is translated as CASYGVSKNNEKLFF.